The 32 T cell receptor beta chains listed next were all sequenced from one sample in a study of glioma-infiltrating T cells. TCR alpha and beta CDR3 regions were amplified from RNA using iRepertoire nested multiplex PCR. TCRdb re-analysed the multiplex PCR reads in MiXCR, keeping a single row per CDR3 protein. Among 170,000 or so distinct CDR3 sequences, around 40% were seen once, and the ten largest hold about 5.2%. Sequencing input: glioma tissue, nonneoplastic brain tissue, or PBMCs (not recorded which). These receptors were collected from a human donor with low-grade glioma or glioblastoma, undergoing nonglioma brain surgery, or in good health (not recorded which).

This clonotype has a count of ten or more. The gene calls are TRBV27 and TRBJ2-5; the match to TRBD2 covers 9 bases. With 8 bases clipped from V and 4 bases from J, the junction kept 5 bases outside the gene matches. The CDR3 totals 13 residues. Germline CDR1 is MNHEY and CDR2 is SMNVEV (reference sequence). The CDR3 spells CASGPSGTETQYF. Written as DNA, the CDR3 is TGTGCCAGCGGTCCTAGCGGGACAGAGACCCAGTACTTC.

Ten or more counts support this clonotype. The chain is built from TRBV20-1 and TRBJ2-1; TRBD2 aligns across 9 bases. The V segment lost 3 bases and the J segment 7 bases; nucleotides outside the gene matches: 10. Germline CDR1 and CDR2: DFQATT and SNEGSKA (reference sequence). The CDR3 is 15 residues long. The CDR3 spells CSASMASGRFNEQFF. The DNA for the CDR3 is TGCAGTGCTAGCATGGCCAGCGGGAGGTTTAATGAGCAGTTCTTC.

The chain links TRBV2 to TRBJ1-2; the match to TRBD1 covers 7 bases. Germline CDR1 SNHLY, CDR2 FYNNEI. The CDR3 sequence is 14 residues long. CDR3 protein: CVSSDDREHYGYTF. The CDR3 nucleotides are TGTGTAAGCAGTGACGACAGGGAACACTATGGCTACACCTTC. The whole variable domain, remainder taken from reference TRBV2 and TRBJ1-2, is EPEVTQTPSHQVTQMGQEVILRCVPISNHLYFYWYRQILGQKVEFLVSFYNNEISEKSEIFDDQFSVERPDGSNFTLKIRSTKLEDSAMYFCVSSDDREHYGYTFGSGTRLTVV.

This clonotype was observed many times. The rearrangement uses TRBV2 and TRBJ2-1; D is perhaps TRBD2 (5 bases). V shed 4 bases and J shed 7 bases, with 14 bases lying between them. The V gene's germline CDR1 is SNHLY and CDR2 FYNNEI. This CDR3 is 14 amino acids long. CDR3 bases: TGTGCCAGCAGTGCACAGCGGATCGATAATGAGCAGTTCTTC. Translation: CASSAQRIDNEQFF.

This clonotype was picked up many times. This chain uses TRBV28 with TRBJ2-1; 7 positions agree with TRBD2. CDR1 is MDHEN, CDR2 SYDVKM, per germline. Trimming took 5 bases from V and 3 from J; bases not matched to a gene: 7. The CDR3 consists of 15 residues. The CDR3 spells CASSGLVGVYNEQFF. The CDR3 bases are TGTGCCAGCAGTGGACTAGTAGGGGTCTACAATGAGCAGTTCTTC.

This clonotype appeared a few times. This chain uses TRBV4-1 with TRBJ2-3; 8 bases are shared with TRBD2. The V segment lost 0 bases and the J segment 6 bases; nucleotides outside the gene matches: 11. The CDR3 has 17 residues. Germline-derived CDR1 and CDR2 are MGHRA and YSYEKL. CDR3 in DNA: TGCGCCAGCAGCCAAGAGGTCAGCGGGAGAGTATCGGATACGCAGTATTTT. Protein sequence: CASSQEVSGRVSDTQYF.

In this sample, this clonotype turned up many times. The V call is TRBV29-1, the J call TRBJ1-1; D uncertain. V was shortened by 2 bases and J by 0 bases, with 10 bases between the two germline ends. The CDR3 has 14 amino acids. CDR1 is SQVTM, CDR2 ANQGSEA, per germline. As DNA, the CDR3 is TGCAGCGTTGAAAGGTCAGCCATGAACACTGAAGCTTTCTTT. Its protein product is CSVERSAMNTEAFF.

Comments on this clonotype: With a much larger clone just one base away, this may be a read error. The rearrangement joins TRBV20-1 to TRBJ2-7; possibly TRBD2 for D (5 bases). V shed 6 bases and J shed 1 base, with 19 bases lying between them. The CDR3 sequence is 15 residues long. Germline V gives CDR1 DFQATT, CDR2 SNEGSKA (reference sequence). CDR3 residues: CSARTGAFISYEQYF. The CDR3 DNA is TGCAGTGCCCGGACTGGCGCCTTCATTTCCTACGAGCAGTACTTC.

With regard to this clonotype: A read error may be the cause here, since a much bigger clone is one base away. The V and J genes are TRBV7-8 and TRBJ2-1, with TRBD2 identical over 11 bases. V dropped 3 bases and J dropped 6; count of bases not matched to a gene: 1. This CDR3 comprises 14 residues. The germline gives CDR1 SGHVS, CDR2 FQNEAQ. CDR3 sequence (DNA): TGTGCCAGCAGCTTTAGCGGGGGGGCCAATGAGCAGTTCTTC. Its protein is CASSFSGGANEQFF. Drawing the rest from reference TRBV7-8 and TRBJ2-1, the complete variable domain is GAGVSQSPRYKVAKRGQDVALRCDPISGHVSLFWYQQALGQGPEFLTYFQNEAQLDKSGLPSDRFFAERPEGSVSTLKIQRTQQEDSAVYLCASSFSGGANEQFFGPGTRLTVL.

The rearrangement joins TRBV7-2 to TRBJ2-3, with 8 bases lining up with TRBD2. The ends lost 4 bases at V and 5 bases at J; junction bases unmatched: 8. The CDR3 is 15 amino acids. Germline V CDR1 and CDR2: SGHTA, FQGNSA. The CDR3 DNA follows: TGTGCCAGCAGCTCCGGGGGGGAATTCAGAGATACGCAGTATTTT. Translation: CASSSGGEFRDTQYF.

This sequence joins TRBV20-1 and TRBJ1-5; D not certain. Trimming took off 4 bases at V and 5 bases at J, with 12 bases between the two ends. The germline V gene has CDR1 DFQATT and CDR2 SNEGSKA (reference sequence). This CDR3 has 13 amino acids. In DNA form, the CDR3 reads TGCAGTGCTAAAGTCGGCGGAGATCAGCCCCAGCATTTT. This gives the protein CSAKVGGDQPQHF.

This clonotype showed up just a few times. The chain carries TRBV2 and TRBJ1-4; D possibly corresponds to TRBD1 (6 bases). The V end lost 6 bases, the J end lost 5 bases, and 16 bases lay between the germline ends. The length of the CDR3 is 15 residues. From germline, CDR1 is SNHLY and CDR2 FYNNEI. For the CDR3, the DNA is TGTGCCAGCAGGGCCCAGGGGTTGGAGAATGAAAAACTGTTTTTT. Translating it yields CASRAQGLENEKLFF.

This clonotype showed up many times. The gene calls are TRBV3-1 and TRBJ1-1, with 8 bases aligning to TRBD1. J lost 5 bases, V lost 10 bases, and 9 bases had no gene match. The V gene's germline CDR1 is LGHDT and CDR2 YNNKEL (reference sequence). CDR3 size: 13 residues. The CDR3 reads CATQGQGGTEAFF. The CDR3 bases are TGTGCCACCCAAGGACAGGGAGGGACTGAAGCTTTCTTT.

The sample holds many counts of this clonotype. The CDR3 here is CASLAGGNNEQFF. The CDR3 DNA sequence: TGTGCCAGCCTTGCCGGGGGAAACAATGAGCAGTTCTTC. The chain links TRBV28 to TRBJ2-1, with a possible D match to TRBD2 (6 bases). CDR1 and CDR2 from the germline V gene are MDHEN and SYDVKM. The V end lost 8 bases, the J end lost 5 bases, and 13 bases lay between the germline ends. The CDR3 is made up of 13 amino acids.

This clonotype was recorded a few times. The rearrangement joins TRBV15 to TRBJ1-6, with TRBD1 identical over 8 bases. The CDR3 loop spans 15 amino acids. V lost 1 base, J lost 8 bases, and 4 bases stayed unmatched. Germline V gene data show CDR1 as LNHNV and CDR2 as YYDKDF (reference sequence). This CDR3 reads CATSRVRGPDSPLHF. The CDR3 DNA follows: TGTGCCACCAGCAGAGTCAGGGGGCCGGATTCACCCCTCCACTTT.

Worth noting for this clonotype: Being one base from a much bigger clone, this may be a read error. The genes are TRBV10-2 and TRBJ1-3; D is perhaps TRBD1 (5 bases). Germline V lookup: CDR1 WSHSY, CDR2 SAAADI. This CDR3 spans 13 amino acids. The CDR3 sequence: CASADTLGNTLYF. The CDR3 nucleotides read TGCGCCAGCGCGGACACCCTTGGAAACACCTTATATTTT.

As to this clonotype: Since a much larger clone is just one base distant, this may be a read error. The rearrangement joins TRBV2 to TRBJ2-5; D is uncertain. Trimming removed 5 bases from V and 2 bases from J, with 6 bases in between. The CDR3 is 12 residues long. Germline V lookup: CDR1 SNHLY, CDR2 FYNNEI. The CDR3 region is CASSSRQETQYF. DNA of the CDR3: TGTGCCAGCAGTTCACGGCAAGAGACCCAGTACTTC.

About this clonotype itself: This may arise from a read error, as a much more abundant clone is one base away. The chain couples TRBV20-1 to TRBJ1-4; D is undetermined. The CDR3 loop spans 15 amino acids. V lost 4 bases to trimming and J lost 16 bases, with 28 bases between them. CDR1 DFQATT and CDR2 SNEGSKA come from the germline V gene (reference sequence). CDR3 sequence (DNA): TGCAGTGCTAACCGTCCTGGGCAGGAACTAAGAAAAAGGTTTTTT. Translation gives CSANRPGQELRKRFF.

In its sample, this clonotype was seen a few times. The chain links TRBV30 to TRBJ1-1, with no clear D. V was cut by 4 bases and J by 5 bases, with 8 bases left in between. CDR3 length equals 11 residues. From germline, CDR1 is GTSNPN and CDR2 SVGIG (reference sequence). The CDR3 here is CAWMRGTEAFF. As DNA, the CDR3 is TGTGCCTGGATGCGCGGTACTGAAGCTTTCTTT. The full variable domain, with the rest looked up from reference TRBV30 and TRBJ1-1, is SQTIHQWPATLVQPVGSPLSLECTVEGTSNPNLYWYRQAAGRGLQLLFYSVGIGQISSEVPQNLSASRPQDRQFILSSKKLLLSDSGFYLCAWMRGTEAFFGQGTRLTVV.

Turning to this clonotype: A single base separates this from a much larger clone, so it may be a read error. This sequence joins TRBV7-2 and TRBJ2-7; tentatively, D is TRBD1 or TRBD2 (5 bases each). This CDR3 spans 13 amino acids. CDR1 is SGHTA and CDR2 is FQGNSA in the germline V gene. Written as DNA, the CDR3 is TGTGCCAGCAGCTTAGGAGGGGCCTACGAGCGGTACTTC. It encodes CASSLGGAYERYF.

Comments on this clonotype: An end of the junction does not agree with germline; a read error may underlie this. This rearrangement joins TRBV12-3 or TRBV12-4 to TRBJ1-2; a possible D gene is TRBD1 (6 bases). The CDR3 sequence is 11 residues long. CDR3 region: CASSDRTGYSF. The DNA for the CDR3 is TGTGCCAGCAGTGACAGGACTGGCTACAGCTTC.

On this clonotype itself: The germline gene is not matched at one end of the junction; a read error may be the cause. This chain's CDR3 is CARSLEGYQPQHF. CDR3 DNA sequence: TGTGCCAGAAGTTTAGAGGGATATCAGCCCCAGCATTTT. V and J are TRBV12-3 or TRBV12-4 and TRBJ1-5, with no clear D. This CDR3 has 13 residues.

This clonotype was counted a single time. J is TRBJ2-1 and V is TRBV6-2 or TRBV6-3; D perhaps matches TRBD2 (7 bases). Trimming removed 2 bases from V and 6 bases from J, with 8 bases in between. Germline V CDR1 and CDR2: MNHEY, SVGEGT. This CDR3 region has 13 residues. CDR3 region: CASSYGGANEQFF. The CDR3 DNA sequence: TGTGCCAGCAGTTACGGGGGGGCCAATGAGCAGTTCTTC.

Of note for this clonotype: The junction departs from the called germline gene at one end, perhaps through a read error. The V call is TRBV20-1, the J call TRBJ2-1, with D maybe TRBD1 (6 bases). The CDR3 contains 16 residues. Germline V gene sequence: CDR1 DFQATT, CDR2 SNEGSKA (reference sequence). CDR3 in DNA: TGCAGTTCTAGGAAATACAGGGTGACGGACTACAATGAGCAGTTCTTC. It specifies CSSRKYRVTDYNEQFF.

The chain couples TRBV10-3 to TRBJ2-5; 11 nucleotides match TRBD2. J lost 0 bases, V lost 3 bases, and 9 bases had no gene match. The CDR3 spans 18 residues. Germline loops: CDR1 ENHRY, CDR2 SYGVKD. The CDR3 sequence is CAISDSGLAGGYQETQYF. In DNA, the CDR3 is TGTGCCATCAGTGACTCGGGTCTAGCGGGAGGATACCAAGAGACCCAGTACTTC.

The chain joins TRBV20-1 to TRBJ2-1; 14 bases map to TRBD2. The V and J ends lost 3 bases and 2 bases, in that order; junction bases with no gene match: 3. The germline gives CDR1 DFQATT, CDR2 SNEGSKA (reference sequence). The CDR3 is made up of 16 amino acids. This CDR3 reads CSASGGLAGAYNEQFF. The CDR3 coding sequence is TGCAGTGCTAGCGGGGGACTAGCGGGAGCCTACAATGAGCAGTTCTTC.

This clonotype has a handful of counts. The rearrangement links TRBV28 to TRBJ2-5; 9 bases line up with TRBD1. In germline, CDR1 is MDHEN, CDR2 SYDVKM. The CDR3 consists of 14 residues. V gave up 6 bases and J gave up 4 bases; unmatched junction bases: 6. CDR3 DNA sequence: TGTGCCAGCAGATCACAACAGGGGGCAGAGACCCAGTACTTC. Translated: CASRSQQGAETQYF.

CDR3 region: CASSLDPEATASANEQFF. The CDR3, as DNA: TGTGCCAGCAGCTTGGACCCTGAGGCGACTGCCTCCGCCAATGAGCAGTTCTTC. The chain couples TRBV5-8 to TRBJ2-1; no firm D call. Germline V gene lookup returns CDR1 SGHTS and CDR2 YDEGEE. The V end lost 0 bases, the J end lost 6 bases, and 22 bases lay between the germline ends. The CDR3 runs 18 residues.

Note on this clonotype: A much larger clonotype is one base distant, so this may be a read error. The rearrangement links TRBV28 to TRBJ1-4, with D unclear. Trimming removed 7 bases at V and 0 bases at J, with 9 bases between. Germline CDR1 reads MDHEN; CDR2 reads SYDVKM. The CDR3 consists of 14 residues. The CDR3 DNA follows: TGTGCCAGCATTCTGACGGCAACTAATGAAAAACTGTTTTTT. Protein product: CASILTATNEKLFF.

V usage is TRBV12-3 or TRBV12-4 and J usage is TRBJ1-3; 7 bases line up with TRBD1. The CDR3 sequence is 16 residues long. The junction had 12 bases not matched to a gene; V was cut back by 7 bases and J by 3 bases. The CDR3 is CASISTAGGDGNTIYF. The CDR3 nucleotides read TGTGCCAGCATTTCCACCGCAGGGGGAGATGGAAACACCATATATTTT.

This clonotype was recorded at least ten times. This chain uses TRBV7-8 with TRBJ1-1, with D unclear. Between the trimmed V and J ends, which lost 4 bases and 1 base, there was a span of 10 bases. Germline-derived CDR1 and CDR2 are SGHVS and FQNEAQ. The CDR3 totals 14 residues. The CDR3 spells CASSSPRKNTEAFF. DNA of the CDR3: TGTGCCAGCAGCTCCCCACGGAAGAACACTGAAGCTTTCTTT.

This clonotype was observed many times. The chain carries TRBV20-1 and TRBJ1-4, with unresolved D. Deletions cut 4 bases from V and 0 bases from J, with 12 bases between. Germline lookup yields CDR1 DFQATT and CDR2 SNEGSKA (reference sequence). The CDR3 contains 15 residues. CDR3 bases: TGCAGTGCTACGGACGAAATCGCAACTAATGAAAAACTGTTTTTT. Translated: CSATDEIATNEKLFF.